These 2 T cell receptor beta chains were all obtained from the same sample, sequenced in a study of OX40 agonist ivuxolimab in advanced cancers. TCRdb's table, derived via immunoSEQ multiplex PCR, lists solely in-frame clones and lacks some. The repertoire holds 60,000 to 80,000 clones, with 81% as singletons. The sample in question was CD4+ or CD8+ T cells sorted from blood, obtained in a trial of the OX40 agonist ivuxolimab. These receptors were obtained from an adult with an advanced solid tumor such as melanoma, head and neck, liver or kidney cancer.

The chain joins TRBV29-1 to TRBJ1-3; no clear D gene. CDR3 length: 15 residues. The ends were cut back, 4 bases at V and 0 bases at J, with 13 bases in the middle. From germline, CDR1 is SQVTM and CDR2 ANQGSEA. CDR3 protein: CSVVERAHSGNTIYF. The CDR3 DNA reads as TGCAGCGTTGTGGAGCGGGCACACTCTGGAAACACCATATATTTT.

The chain carries TRBV7-9 and TRBJ2-5, with D tentatively TRBD2 (6 bases). CDR1 and CDR2 (germline): SEHNR, FQNEAQ (reference sequence). V was trimmed by 3 bases and J by 2 bases, leaving 10 bases between them. CDR3 length: 14 amino acids. For the CDR3, the DNA is TGTGCCAGCAGCTTCGAGGGACTTCAAGAGACCCAGTACTTC. Protein sequence: CASSFEGLQETQYF.